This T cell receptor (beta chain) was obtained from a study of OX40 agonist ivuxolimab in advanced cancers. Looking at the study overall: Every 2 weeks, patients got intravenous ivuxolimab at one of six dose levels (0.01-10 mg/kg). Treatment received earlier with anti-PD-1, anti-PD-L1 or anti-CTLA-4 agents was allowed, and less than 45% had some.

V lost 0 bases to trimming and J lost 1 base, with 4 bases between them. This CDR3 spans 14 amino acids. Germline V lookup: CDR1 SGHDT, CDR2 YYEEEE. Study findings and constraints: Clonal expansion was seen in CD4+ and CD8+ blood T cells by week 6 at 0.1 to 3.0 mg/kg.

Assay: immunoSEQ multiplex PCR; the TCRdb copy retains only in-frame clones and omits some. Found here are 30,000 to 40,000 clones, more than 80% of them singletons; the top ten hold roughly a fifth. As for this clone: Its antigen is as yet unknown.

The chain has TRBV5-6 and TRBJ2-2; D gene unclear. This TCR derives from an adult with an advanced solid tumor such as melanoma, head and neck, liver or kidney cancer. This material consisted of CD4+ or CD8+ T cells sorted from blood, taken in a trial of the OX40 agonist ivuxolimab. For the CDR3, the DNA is TGTGCCAGCAGCTTGGCCCTGAACACCGGGGAGCTGTTTTTT. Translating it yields CASSLALNTGELFF.